This TCR beta chain was retrieved from a study of cytomegalovirus exposure and HLA in healthy donors. Study-wide points: CMV serostatus was the only immune exposure information that was available.

The CDR3 extends over 15 amino acids. The J segment lost 7 bases and the V segment lost 3 bases, leaving 8 bases of the junction unmatched. CDR1 is KGHSH and CDR2 is LQKENI in the germline V gene. In the case of this clone: What it recognizes is unknown.

The study ran its PCR with 60 Vbeta and 13 Jbeta primers. Sequencing used immunoSEQ multiplex PCR; TCRdb keeps in-frame clones, though not all of them. The profile shows around 130,000 clones, around 81% of them singletons. The chain uses TRBV18 and TRBJ2-3; TRBD1 agrees at 9 bases. Sequenced material: PBMCs. The TCR was taken from a man aged 18 to 29 in good health and CMV-seronegative. In DNA form, the CDR3 reads TGTGCCAGCTCACCGGGACAGGGATTTACAAATACGCAGTATTTT. It encodes CASSPGQGFTNTQYF.